This TCR beta chain was recorded in a study of tumor-infiltrating lymphocytes in localized non-small cell lung cancer. The CDR3 extends over 14 amino acids. In germline, CDR1 is SSHAT, CDR2 FNYEAQ (reference sequence). In this sample, this clone turned up once. Its antigen is unidentified. One end of the junction is discordant with germline, which a read error may explain. Study findings and constraints: Compared with uninvolved lung, tumors showed higher T cell infiltration by TCRbeta sequencing. Only some patients had TCR sequencing, depending on available tissue.

TCRdb's copy holds only in-frame clones and misses some; the assay was immunoSEQ multiplex PCR. Of 9,300 or so clones in the sample, about 71% were seen once. The chain links TRBV7-7 to TRBJ2-2, with D perhaps matching TRBD2 (5 bases). The source material was uninvolved lung tissue not adjacent to the tumor. The TCR originated in a human donor with non-small cell lung cancer. In nucleotides, the CDR3 is TGTGCTAGCAGCTTAGCGCTGGACACCGGGGAGCTGTTTTTT. This codes for CASSLALDTGELFF.